This T cell receptor (beta chain) was observed in a study of blood T cell repertoires in COVID-19. The overall study: COVID-19 samples, acute and convalescent, were from the United States, Italy and Spain. PBMCs, B-cell-depleted T cells, or T cells were the source of the cDNA or gDNA that made up the material.

Enrolled during active infection, Seattle patients were then followed longitudinally. Germline V gene lookup returns CDR1 KGHDR and CDR2 SFDVKD. CDR3 length equals 18 residues. The V segment lost 7 bases and the J segment 8 bases; nucleotides outside the gene matches: 20. Original analysis: Estimation of nucleated cell counts was performed using reference gene primer amplification. Generated by immunoSEQ multiplex PCR, the TCRdb table keeps only in-frame clones and is missing some. The V and J calls and clone size come from that table; D and trimming were worked out from the DNA. The sample holds over 250,000 clones, more than 80% seen once.

The specimen sequenced was peripheral blood. This chain links TRBV24-1 with TRBJ2-3; 10 nucleotides line up with TRBD2. The clonotype was recovered from a woman in her forties or fifties with COVID-19, enrolled during active disease. CDR3 coding DNA: TGTGCCACCAGCGCCTCAGCGGGAGGGCCTTCAATTAGGGCTACGCAGTATTTT. It yields the protein CATSASAGGPSIRATQYF.